The rows below give T cell receptor beta chains drawn from one sample of a study of lymphopenia after photon versus proton radiotherapy. TCRdb keeps only in-frame clones here, not all; method: immunoSEQ multiplex PCR. The data hold some 20,000 clones, with around 90% observed a single time. Sequenced material: peripheral blood, taken from a patient treated with photon-based radiotherapy. The origin of the receptors is a man in his sixties with pancreatic cancer. Both conserved end residues are part of each CDR3. D genes are given only for firm matches. Expanded clones are given a class, and other clones once, few, many or no size at all.

V	D	size	J	DNA	CDR3
TRBV21-1	-	-	TRBJ2-1	TGTGCCAGCCCGAGGAATTACAATGAGCAGTTCTTC	CASPRNYNEQFF
TRBV25-1	-	-	TRBJ2-3	TGTGCCAGCAGTGAACGAGGGCGAACAGATACGCAGTATTTT	CASSERGRTDTQYF
TRBV21-1	-	-	TRBJ2-5	TGTGCCAGCAGCCGACGGAGGGAGACCCAGTACTTC	CASSRRRETQYF
TRBV27	TRBD1	-	TRBJ1-1	TGTGCCAGCAGTTTACGACAGGGGGCGAGGGACACTGAAGCTTTCTTT	CASSLRQGARDTEAFF
TRBV10-1	-	once	TRBJ2-3	TGCGCCAGCAGTGAGGGGGGGGCATCAGATACGCAGTATTTT	CASSEGGASDTQYF
TRBV7-2	-	-	TRBJ2-1	TGTGCCAGCAGTCCAGTCGCGGGTTACAATGAGCAGTTCTTC	CASSPVAGYNEQFF
TRBV5-4	-	-	TRBJ1-3	TGTGCCAGCAGCTTGACAGTTGGAAACACCATATATTTT	CASSLTVGNTIYF
TRBV7-9	-	-	TRBJ1-2	TGTGCCAGCAGCTTAGAGATTGCGGGAGATGGCTACACCTTC	CASSLEIAGDGYTF
TRBV5-1	-	once	TRBJ1-1	TGCGCCAGCAGCAAAGACCAGGGAACGTACACTGAAGCTTTCTTT	CASSKDQGTYTEAFF
TRBV2	-	-	TRBJ2-5	TGTGCCAGCCGGCCGGACCAAGAGACCCAGTACTTC	CASRPDQETQYF
TRBV7-9	-	-	TRBJ1-4	TGTGCCAGCAGCTTAGATGCAAGGACTAATGAAAAACTGTTTTTT	CASSLDARTNEKLFF
TRBV7-3	-	-	TRBJ2-3	TGTGCCAGCAGCTTAGGGGGGCTAGCAACAGATACGCAGTATTTT	CASSLGGLATDTQYF
TRBV2	TRBD1	-	TRBJ1-2	TGTGCCAGCCAGGGACAGCCCAACTATGGCTACACCTTC	CASQGQPNYGYTF
TRBV13	-	-	TRBJ2-3	TGTGCCAGCAGCTTCTTAGGGGCTGGGCACACAGATACGCAGTATTTT	CASSFLGAGHTDTQYF
TRBV6-4	-	-	TRBJ1-6	TGTGCCAGCAGACCCCAGGGTAATAATTCACCCCTCCACTTT	CASRPQGNNSPLHF
TRBV13	TRBD1	few	TRBJ1-3	TGTGCCAGCAGCCTATACAGGGGGGAAAACACCATATATTTT	CASSLYRGENTIYF
TRBV6-5	-	few	TRBJ1-6	TGTGCCAGCAGCACTACAGGGTCCTCACCCCTCCACTTT	CASSTTGSSPLHF
TRBV2	TRBD1	-	TRBJ1-6	TGTGCCAGCAGCTTACAGGGGACAGTTTCACCCCTCCACTTT	CASSLQGTVSPLHF
TRBV4-2	TRBD2	once	TRBJ2-1	TGTGCCAGCAGCCAAGATACTAGCGAAAATGAGCAGTTCTTC	CASSQDTSENEQFF
TRBV5-1	-	once	TRBJ1-2	TGCGCCAGCTCCCTTTCCGGGGGAGTCTATGGCTACACCTTC	CASSLSGGVYGYTF
TRBV5-4	TRBD2	-	TRBJ2-7	TGTGCCAGCAGCATACTTAGCGGGGGGAGCTCCTACGAGCAGTACTTC	CASSILSGGSSYEQYF
TRBV18	TRBD1	-	TRBJ1-2	TGTGCCAGCTCACCCGACGGGGGGACAGGGCCTAGCGGCTATGGCTACACCTTC	CASSPDGGTGPSGYGYTF
TRBV19	TRBD1	few	TRBJ1-6	TGTGCCAGTAGTTGGACAGGGTATAATTCACCCCTCCACTTT	CASSWTGYNSPLHF
TRBV4-2	-	-	TRBJ1-2	TGTGCCAGCAGCCAAGCGACAGCCGGCTACACCTTC	CASSQATAGYTF
TRBV30	TRBD1	-	TRBJ1-5	TGTGCCTGGAGCTATGGACAGGGGATCAATCAGCCCCAGCATTTT	CAWSYGQGINQPQHF
TRBV29-1	TRBD1	-	TRBJ2-2	TGCAGCGTTGCCGGGACAGGTGACACCGGGGAGCTGTTTTTT	CSVAGTGDTGELFF
TRBV5-4	TRBD2	-	TRBJ2-3	TGTGCCAGCAGCTTCTTTCTAGCGGGGGGTCCAGATACGCAGTATTTT	CASSFFLAGGPDTQYF
TRBV6-1	-	-	TRBJ2-5	TGTGCCAGCAGTGAATCCCGGACCCGTCGAACCCAGTACTTC	CASSESRTRRTQYF
TRBV6-1	-	-	TRBJ2-2	TGTGCCAGCAGGTTGACCACCGGGGAGCTGTTTTTT	CASRLTTGELFF
TRBV25-1	-	-	TRBJ1-2	TGTGCCAGCAGTGAATTTGAATATGGCTACACCTTC	CASSEFEYGYTF
TRBV15	-	-	TRBJ1-2	TGTGCCACCAGCAGAGGGCCGGGTTTCTATGGCTACACCTTC	CATSRGPGFYGYTF
TRBV5-1	TRBD2	-	TRBJ2-3	TGCGCCAGCAGCTTCGGGGGGGCCAGTACAGATACGCAGTATTTT	CASSFGGASTDTQYF
TRBV18	-	-	TRBJ2-5	TGTGCCAGCTCACTCAGACGGAACCAAGAGACCCAGTACTTC	CASSLRRNQETQYF
TRBV7-2	-	-	TRBJ1-2	TGTGCCAGCAGCTTAGGGAGGGGCATCGGGGGCTACACCTTC	CASSLGRGIGGYTF
TRBV29-1	TRBD1	-	TRBJ2-7	TGCAGCGTTGAAGAATCGGTCGGGACAGCAGACTACGAGCAGTACTTC	CSVEESVGTADYEQYF
TRBV27	-	-	TRBJ2-7	TGTGCCAGCAGTTTATCGAGTAGCTGGTCCTACGAGCAGTACTTC	CASSLSSSWSYEQYF
TRBV7-9	-	-	TRBJ1-4	TGTGCCAGCAGCCCCTTGGGACACCCTAATGAAAAACTGTTTTTT	CASSPLGHPNEKLFF
TRBV5-1	TRBD1	-	TRBJ2-3	TGCGCCAGCAGCTGGCGGACAGGAAGTAAGGACACAGATACGCAGTATTTT	CASSWRTGSKDTDTQYF
TRBV27	-	-	TRBJ1-5	TGTGCCAGCAGTTGGGTCGGAGGGGCACAGCAGCCCCAGCATTTT	CASSWVGGAQQPQHF
TRBV6-1	-	-	TRBJ1-2	TGTGCCAGCCTTTTCGGGGAGGTCTATGGCTACACCTTC	CASLFGEVYGYTF
TRBV9	TRBD2	-	TRBJ2-1	TGTGCCAGCAGCTACGGAGCGGGGGGGTCTAATGAGCAGTTCTTC	CASSYGAGGSNEQFF
TRBV30	-	-	TRBJ1-2	TGTGCCTGGAAGAAAGGGCTTACTTTTACTGGGTATGGCTACACCTTC	CAWKKGLTFTGYGYTF
TRBV11-2	TRBD2	-	TRBJ2-5	TGTGCCAGCAGCCCGACTAGCGGGGTGGAGACCCAGTACTTC	CASSPTSGVETQYF
TRBV7-2	-	-	TRBJ1-3	TGTGCCAGCAGCCGGGACGGAGCTGGAAACACCATATATTTT	CASSRDGAGNTIYF
TRBV5-1	-	-	TRBJ1-2	TGCGCCAGCATTGGTTCCACAGGGTCTAACTATGGCTACACCTTC	CASIGSTGSNYGYTF